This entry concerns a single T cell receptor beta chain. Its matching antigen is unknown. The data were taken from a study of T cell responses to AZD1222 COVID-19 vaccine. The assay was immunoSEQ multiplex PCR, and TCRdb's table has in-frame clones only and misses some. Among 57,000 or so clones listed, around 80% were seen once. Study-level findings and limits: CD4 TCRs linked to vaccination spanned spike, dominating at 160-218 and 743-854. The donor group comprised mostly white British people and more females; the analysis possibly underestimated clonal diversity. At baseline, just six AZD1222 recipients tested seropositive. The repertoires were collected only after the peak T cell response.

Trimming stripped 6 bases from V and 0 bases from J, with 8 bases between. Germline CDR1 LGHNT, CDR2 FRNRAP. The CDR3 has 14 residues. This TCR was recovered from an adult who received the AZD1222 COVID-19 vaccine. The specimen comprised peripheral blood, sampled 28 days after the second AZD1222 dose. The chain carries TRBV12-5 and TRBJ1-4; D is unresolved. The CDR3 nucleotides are TGTGCTAGTGGGGACGGGGCAACTAATGAAAAACTGTTTTTT. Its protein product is CASGDGATNEKLFF.